A single sample gave rise to the 23 T cell receptor beta chains below, sequenced in a study of PD-L1 blockade in urothelial cancer. The protocol was immunoSEQ multiplex PCR, while the TCRdb copy is restricted to in-frame clones and leaves out a portion. The table has under 50,000 clones, approximately 90% seen once. Time point: pretreatment peripheral blood. The sample in question was PBMCs, obtained around atezolizumab (anti-PD-L1) treatment. The receptors derive from a woman aged 55-75 years with urothelial cancer.

The chain has TRBV5-1 and TRBJ1-1, with 7 bases fitting TRBD1. This CDR3 has 15 amino acids. The V and J ends lost 1 base and 0 bases, in that order; junction bases with no gene match: 3. The germline V gene encodes CDR1 SGHRS and CDR2 YFSETQ. CDR3 in amino acids: CASSLTGTVNTEAFF. CDR3 DNA: TGCGCCAGCAGCTTGACCGGGACAGTGAACACTGAAGCTTTCTTT.

The chain couples TRBV28 to TRBJ2-7; tentatively, D is TRBD1 (6 bases). With 8 bases removed from V and 0 bases from J, the gap between germline ends came to 20 bases. From germline, CDR1 is MDHEN and CDR2 SYDVKM. The CDR3 is made up of 16 amino acids. The CDR3 spells CASGLSRDMSSYEQYF. The CDR3 DNA follows: TGTGCCAGCGGATTATCACGGGACATGAGCTCCTACGAGCAGTACTTC.

This chain connects TRBV6-1 to TRBJ1-2, with TRBD1 matching over 7 bases. V gave up 4 bases and J gave up 8 bases; unmatched junction bases: 10. From germline, CDR1 is MNHNS and CDR2 SASEGT. The CDR3 is 14 amino acids. CDR3 sequence: CASSATGASGGYTF. The CDR3 bases are TGTGCCAGCAGTGCAACAGGGGCCTCTGGAGGCTACACCTTC.

The chain links TRBV10-3 to TRBJ2-1, with 8 positions matching TRBD1. This CDR3 spans 16 amino acids. After removal of 7 bases from V and 1 base from J, the junction contained 9 bases not matched to a gene. Germline-derived CDR1 and CDR2 are ENHRY and SYGVKD. CDR3 in DNA: TGTGCCATCACCCCCGGACAGGGCGATTCCTACAATGAGCAGTTCTTC. Encoded protein: CAITPGQGDSYNEQFF.

The gene calls are TRBV2 and TRBJ2-1, with TRBD2 matching over 8 bases. This CDR3 spans 15 amino acids. Germline CDR1 and CDR2: SNHLY and FYNNEI. The ends lost 2 bases at V and 0 bases at J; junction bases unmatched: 0. The CDR3 loop reads CASSESGSSYNEQFF. CDR3 nucleotide sequence: TGTGCCAGCAGTGAAAGCGGGAGCTCCTACAATGAGCAGTTCTTC.

The sample holds a few counts of this clone. The rearrangement links TRBV7-3 to TRBJ2-7; D unresolved. Per germline, CDR1 SGHTA and CDR2 FQGTGA. Trimming shortened V by 2 bases and J by 7 bases, and 21 bases separated the two germline ends. This CDR3 spans 16 amino acids. The CDR3 DNA sequence: TGTGCCAGCAGCTTAGGAAGGCAGGCTGAAATATTGGAGCAGTACTTC. Protein sequence: CASSLGRQAEILEQYF.

For the CDR3, the DNA is TGTGCCAGCAGTTTATTGGACAGGACTAGCACAGATACGCAGTATTTT. Translation gives CASSLLDRTSTDTQYF. This rearrangement joins TRBV28 to TRBJ2-3; 7 bases line up with TRBD1. Germline CDR1 is MDHEN and CDR2 is SYDVKM. With 1 base clipped from V and 0 bases from J, the junction kept 4 bases outside the gene matches. The CDR3 is 16 amino acids.

Turning to this clone: At one boundary the junction diverges from the germline segment, which might be a read error. This chain uses TRBV7-2 with TRBJ1-5; the D is unclear. Germline CDR1 SGHTA, CDR2 FQGNSA. The CDR3 covers 13 residues. CDR3 in DNA: TGTGCCAGCAGCTTAGAGGTCGGGAAGCCTCCAGCCTTT. Translating gives CASSLEVGKPPAF. Based on the CDR3 plus reference TRBV7-2 and TRBJ1-5, the full variable domain is GAGVSQSPSNKVTEKGKDVELRCDPISGHTALYWYRQSLGQGLEFLIYFQGNSAPDKSGLPSDRFSAERTGGSVSTLTIQRTQQEDSAVYLCASSLEVGKPPAFGDGTRLSIL.

This chain connects TRBV28 to TRBJ1-5; D might be TRBD1 (6 bases). Germline loops: CDR1 MDHEN, CDR2 SYDVKM. Trimming pared 6 bases from V and 4 bases from J, leaving 22 bases between. The CDR3 is 17 residues long. This CDR3 reads CASSPILGQRRNQPQHF. The CDR3 nucleotides are TGTGCCAGCAGCCCCATCCTTGGACAGCGGAGGAATCAGCCCCAGCATTTT.

The chain links TRBV5-1 to TRBJ2-5; perhaps TRBD1 as D (8 bases). The CDR3 spans 15 residues. Trimming pared 5 bases from V and 5 bases from J, leaving 19 bases between. Per the germline V gene, CDR1 is SGHRS and CDR2 is YFSETQ. The CDR3 DNA is TGCGCCAGCAGGGACGGACAGGGAGGGTCGGAGACCCAGTACTTC. This translates into CASRDGQGGSETQYF.

This clone has more than one count but fewer than ten. The rearrangement uses TRBV2 and TRBJ1-2; 7 bases agree with TRBD1. V lost 7 bases, J lost 2 bases, and 4 bases stayed unmatched. Germline V gives CDR1 SNHLY, CDR2 FYNNEI. The CDR3 has 13 residues. For the CDR3, the DNA is TGTGCCAGCACGAGGGGACAGAACTATGGCTACACCTTC. Protein sequence: CASTRGQNYGYTF.

CDR3 protein: CASSLAPGAGNEQFF. The CDR3 DNA reads as TGCGCCAGCAGCTTGGCGCCTGGGGCCGGCAATGAGCAGTTCTTC. The J gene is TRBJ2-1, the V gene TRBV5-1; possibly TRBD1 for D (5 bases). This CDR3 comprises 15 residues. V dropped 0 bases and J dropped 6 bases, with 13 bases sitting between them. The germline V gene has CDR1 SGHRS and CDR2 YFSETQ.

The chain carries TRBV4-1 and TRBJ2-7, with 10 positions matching TRBD2. Germline-derived CDR1 and CDR2 are MGHRA and YSYEKL. The trim removed 1 base at V and 0 bases at J, leaving 3 bases unmatched. The CDR3 covers 16 residues. The CDR3, as DNA: TGCGCCAGCAGCCAAGGTCTAGCGGGAGCCTCCTACGAGCAGTACTTC. Amino acids: CASSQGLAGASYEQYF.

J is TRBJ2-3 and V is TRBV2; 8 bases map to TRBD2. In germline, CDR1 is SNHLY, CDR2 FYNNEI. The CDR3 length is 16 residues. Trimming at V came to 6 bases and at J to 5 bases, leaving 13 bases not matched to a gene. The CDR3 loop reads CASSAMGLDRVDTQYF. DNA of the CDR3: TGTGCCAGCAGCGCTATGGGACTAGATAGAGTAGATACGCAGTATTTT.

This clone was observed once. This chain uses TRBV30 with TRBJ1-1; 12 bases agree with TRBD1. The CDR3 consists of 14 residues. Trimming at V came to 3 bases and at J to 13 bases, leaving 12 bases not matched to a gene. Germline lookup yields CDR1 GTSNPN and CDR2 SVGIG (reference sequence). Here the CDR3 reads CAWRPTGTGGLDFF. In nucleotides, the CDR3 is TGTGCCTGGAGACCTACCGGGACAGGGGGCCTGGATTTCTTT.

A single count supports this clone. CDR3: CASSFTANFNNEQFF. The CDR3 nucleotides are TGCGCCAGCAGCTTTACAGCAAACTTCAACAATGAGCAGTTCTTC. The rearrangement joins TRBV5-1 to TRBJ2-1; D is unclear. Germline values: CDR1 SGHRS, CDR2 YFSETQ. Trimming left V 2 bases short and J 5 bases short, with 14 bases between. The CDR3 is 15 residues long.

This clone was seen just once. In DNA form, the CDR3 reads TGTGCCAGCAGCTTAATTCGGGCTGGGGCCAACGTCCTGACTTTC. Translating it yields CASSLIRAGANVLTF. This sequence joins TRBV7-3 and TRBJ2-6, with unresolved D. This CDR3 region has 15 residues. Trimming removed 1 base at V and 2 bases at J, with 6 bases between. Germline CDR1 is SGHTA and CDR2 is FQGTGA.

The chain employs TRBV4-1 and TRBJ2-1; D is undetermined. The CDR3 totals 15 residues. V shed 0 bases and J shed 3 bases, with 9 bases lying between them. Germline lookup yields CDR1 MGHRA and CDR2 YSYEKL. The CDR3 DNA follows: TGCGCCAGCAGCCAAGATCCTAGTATCTACAATGAGCAGTTCTTC. Translation gives CASSQDPSIYNEQFF.

This chain uses TRBV18 with TRBJ2-1; TRBD2 agrees at 8 bases. The ends lost 2 bases at V and 5 bases at J; junction bases unmatched: 5. Germline CDR1 KGHSH, CDR2 LQKENI. CDR3 length: 15 residues. The CDR3 nucleotides are TGTGCCAGCTCACCAGCGGGAGGCCGAAACAATGAGCAGTTCTTC. Protein sequence: CASSPAGGRNNEQFF.

This chain joins TRBV27 and TRBJ1-1; 8 bases agree with TRBD1. This CDR3 spans 14 amino acids. After removal of 5 bases from V and 3 bases from J, the junction contained 5 bases not matched to a gene. CDR1 and CDR2 (germline): MNHEY, SMNVEV (reference sequence). The CDR3, as DNA: TGTGCCAGCAGTACACAGGGGGGACACACTGAAGCTTTCTTT. Translating it yields CASSTQGGHTEAFF.

V is TRBV19 and J is TRBJ2-7; 13 nucleotides match TRBD2. Germline V gene lookup returns CDR1 LNHDA and CDR2 SQIVND (reference sequence). The CDR3 length is 17 residues. V lost 5 bases and J lost 3; bases outside the gene matches: 10. The chain's CDR3 is CASSRLAGGSAGYEQYF. CDR3 DNA: TGTGCCAGTAGTCGACTAGCGGGAGGATCCGCGGGCTACGAGCAGTACTTC.

This clone was detected once. This chain uses TRBV5-6 with TRBJ1-1; D not resolved. This CDR3 contains 13 residues. V was clipped by 3 bases and J by 0 bases, with 6 bases between them. The V gene's germline CDR1 is SGHDT and CDR2 YYEEEE. CDR3 DNA: TGTGCCAGCAGCTCCGAGATGAACACTGAAGCTTTCTTT. It specifies CASSSEMNTEAFF.

The V and J genes are TRBV28 and TRBJ2-4; 10 bases align to TRBD2. The J segment lost 3 bases and the V segment lost 5 bases, leaving 10 bases of the junction unmatched. Germline V lookup: CDR1 MDHEN, CDR2 SYDVKM. The CDR3 loop spans 17 amino acids. CDR3 DNA: TGTGCCAGCAGTCAGCCCCCCCGGACTAGCGGCAAAAACATTCAGTACTTC. This encodes CASSQPPRTSGKNIQYF. Drawing the rest from reference TRBV28 and TRBJ2-4, the complete variable domain is DVKVTQSSRYLVKRTGEKVFLECVQDMDHENMFWYRQDPGLGLRLIYFSYDVKMKEKGDIPEGYSVSREKKERFSLILESASTNQTSMYLCASSQPPRTSGKNIQYFGAGTRLSVL.